The 21 T cell receptor beta chains in this list originate from one sample, sequenced in a study of T-cell memory formation after mild COVID-19. TCRdb passed the 5' RACE reads through MiXCR, listing each CDR3 protein once. The sample has 360,000 or so distinct CDR3 sequences; around 28% are singletons. The sequenced sample was PBMCs or a T cell subset sorted from them (not recorded which). The source is an adult woman who had mild COVID-19 (a few samples of this study predate the infection). Cell type and time point are not known.

At least ten counts were recorded for this clonotype. This chain connects TRBV30 to TRBJ2-2; D not resolved. The CDR3 consists of 15 residues. Trimming stripped 8 bases from V and 1 base from J, with 17 bases between. CDR1 is GTSNPN, CDR2 SVGIG, per germline (reference sequence). In nucleotides, the CDR3 is TGTGCCCATCCTGGGCGAAATCTGAACACCGGGGAGCTGTTTTTT. Its protein is CAHPGRNLNTGELFF.

Written as DNA, the CDR3 is TGTGCCAGCAGTTACGCTAGACAGGGCACTGAAGCTTTCTTT. Protein sequence: CASSYARQGTEAFF. This chain joins TRBV6-5 and TRBJ1-1; 7 bases map to TRBD1. The CDR3 contains 14 residues. Per the germline V gene, CDR1 is MNHEY and CDR2 is SVGAGI. The V gene end was trimmed by 2 bases and the J gene end by 4 bases; junction bases not matched to a gene: 4.

At least ten counts were recorded for this clonotype. The rearrangement links TRBV4-2 to TRBJ2-2; D is undetermined. This CDR3 comprises 13 residues. V lost 5 bases to trimming and J lost 1 base, with 5 bases between them. The V gene's germline CDR1 is LGHNA and CDR2 YNFKEQ. CDR3 bases: TGTGCCAGCAGCACCCAGAACACCGGGGAGCTGTTTTTT. It translates to CASSTQNTGELFF.

J is TRBJ2-3 and V is TRBV2, with D possibly matching TRBD2 (6 bases). The CDR3 totals 15 residues. V lost 6 bases, J lost 3 bases, and 16 bases lay in between. Germline values: CDR1 SNHLY, CDR2 FYNNEI. Here the CDR3 reads CASREGPGGTDTQYF. As DNA, the CDR3 is TGTGCCAGCAGGGAGGGCCCTGGGGGGACAGATACGCAGTATTTT. Drawing the rest from reference TRBV2 and TRBJ2-3, the complete variable domain is EPEVTQTPSHQVTQMGQEVILRCVPISNHLYFYWYRQILGQKVEFLVSFYNNEISEKSEIFDDQFSVERPDGSNFTLKIRSTKLEDSAMYFCASREGPGGTDTQYFGPGTRLTVL.

Of note for this clonotype: Its ends do not fully match the called genes, so a read error is possible. In nucleotides, the CDR3 is TGTGCCAGCAGTTTTGGGGCTTCGGAGACTCAGTACTTC. This gives the protein CASSFGASETQYF. This chain uses TRBV12-3 or TRBV12-4 with TRBJ2-5; D may be TRBD1 (5 bases). The CDR3 extends over 13 amino acids.

The rearrangement links TRBV5-1 to TRBJ2-3; TRBD2 matches at 15 bases. Germline lookup yields CDR1 SGHRS and CDR2 YFSETQ. V lost 3 bases to trimming and J lost 2 bases; unmatched junction nucleotides: 7. This CDR3 is 18 amino acids long. The CDR3 spells CASSSGLAGGPTTDTQYF. CDR3 coding DNA: TGCGCCAGCAGCTCGGGACTAGCGGGAGGTCCCACCACAGATACGCAGTATTTT.

This clonotype was recorded a few times. The chain couples TRBV4-2 to TRBJ2-2, with a tentative D call TRBD2 (5 bases). The CDR3 covers 15 residues. Germline V gene data show CDR1 as LGHNA and CDR2 as YNFKEQ. V lost 0 bases and J 4 bases, leaving 9 bases between the germline ends. This chain's CDR3 is CASSQEGLRTGELFF. CDR3 DNA: TGTGCCAGCAGCCAAGAAGGACTTCGCACCGGGGAGCTGTTTTTT.

This clonotype showed up just a few times. The chain joins TRBV20-1 to TRBJ2-1, with a possible D match to TRBD2 (5 bases). Germline values: CDR1 DFQATT, CDR2 SNEGSKA (reference sequence). V was cut by 7 bases and J by 2 bases, with 15 bases left in between. The CDR3 runs to 14 residues. The CDR3 loop reads CSVPSSPTYNEQFF. The CDR3 nucleotides are TGCAGTGTCCCTAGCTCGCCAACCTACAATGAGCAGTTCTTC.

The V call is TRBV20-1, the J call TRBJ1-1, with D perhaps matching TRBD1 (5 bases). CDR1 and CDR2 from the germline V gene are DFQATT and SNEGSKA (reference sequence). The CDR3 runs to 18 residues. V lost 3 bases and J lost 1, with 24 bases in between. CDR3 nucleotide sequence: TGCAGTGCTAGTGCCGAAAAACAGGTCTGGGCCAGGAACACTGAAGCTTTCTTT. It translates to CSASAEKQVWARNTEAFF.

This rearrangement joins TRBV2 to TRBJ2-7; 7 positions match TRBD2. V dropped 4 bases and J dropped 3; count of bases not matched to a gene: 3. The germline V gene has CDR1 SNHLY and CDR2 FYNNEI. The CDR3 contains 13 residues. The CDR3 region has the DNA TGTGCCAGCAGTGCTAGCGGAGGCTACGAGCAGTACTTC. Translation gives CASSASGGYEQYF.

Only a few counts were recorded for this clonotype. The rearrangement joins TRBV2 to TRBJ2-1, with a possible D match to TRBD1 (5 bases). Trimming stripped 2 bases from V and 10 bases from J, with 21 bases between. Germline V gene sequence: CDR1 SNHLY, CDR2 FYNNEI. The CDR3 length is 16 residues. CDR3 residues: CASSEISWGRDPEQFF. The CDR3 DNA reads TGTGCCAGCAGTGAAATCAGTTGGGGCCGAGACCCCGAGCAGTTCTTC.

This clonotype is a singleton in its sample. CDR3 region: CASSLYSGTSSYNEQFF. The CDR3 DNA is TGTGCCAGCAGCCTCTATAGCGGGACGAGCTCCTACAATGAGCAGTTCTTC. V is TRBV14 and J is TRBJ2-1; 8 bases align to TRBD2. Germline V gene lookup returns CDR1 SGHDN and CDR2 FVKESK. Trimming removed 4 bases from V and 0 bases from J; junction bases left unmatched: 8. The length of the CDR3 is 17 residues.

The V call is TRBV20-1, the J call TRBJ2-5; TRBD2 agrees at 14 bases. Germline CDR1 and CDR2: DFQATT and SNEGSKA (reference sequence). CDR3 size: 16 residues. V lost 3 bases and J lost 4; bases outside the gene matches: 7. DNA for the CDR3: TGCAGTGCTAGGGGGACTAGCGGGAGTTGGAGAGAGACCCAGTACTTC. Its protein product is CSARGTSGSWRETQYF.

This sequence joins TRBV12-3 or TRBV12-4 and TRBJ2-2; 8 nucleotides line up with TRBD2. V lost 7 bases, J lost 4 bases, and 11 bases stayed unmatched. The CDR3 contains 16 residues. The CDR3, as DNA: TGTGCCAGCATCTTGCGGGGGGTTGTAGGCACCGGGGAGCTGTTTTTT. Translating it yields CASILRGVVGTGELFF.

The table lists this clonotype with a few counts. The V gene is TRBV7-9, the J gene TRBJ2-7; no clear D. V dropped 0 bases and J dropped 0 bases, with 9 bases sitting between them. Looked up from germline, CDR1 is SEHNR and CDR2 is FQNEAQ (reference sequence). The CDR3 spans 15 residues. CDR3 DNA: TGTGCCAGCAGCTTAGCAGGCGCAAGCTCCTACGAGCAGTACTTC. Translation gives CASSLAGASSYEQYF.

This clonotype came up a few times. This chain links TRBV4-1 with TRBJ2-1, with 7 nucleotides matching TRBD1. CDR3 size: 18 residues. Germline lookup yields CDR1 MGHRA and CDR2 YSYEKL. The J segment lost 5 bases and the V segment lost 3 bases, leaving 16 bases of the junction unmatched. For the CDR3, the DNA is TGCGCCAGCAGCCACACCCCCGCGGACAGGCGTCAAGACAATGAGCAGTTCTTC. This translates into CASSHTPADRRQDNEQFF.

This chain joins TRBV20-1 and TRBJ2-7; D not certain. Looked up from germline, CDR1 is DFQATT and CDR2 is SNEGSKA (reference sequence). The CDR3 length is 13 residues. V gave up 0 bases and J gave up 4 bases, with 10 bases separating them. The CDR3 DNA follows: TGCAGTGCTAGAGATCGTCAGAGGTACGAGCAGTACTTC. Its protein product is CSARDRQRYEQYF.

This clonotype occurred a few times. CDR3 loop: CASSQEGDGYQETQYF. The CDR3 nucleotides read TGTGCCAGCAGCCAAGAGGGAGACGGGTACCAAGAGACCCAGTACTTC. The rearrangement joins TRBV3-1 to TRBJ2-5; D might be TRBD2 (5 bases). Germline V lookup: CDR1 LGHDT, CDR2 YNNKEL (reference sequence). There are 16 residues in the CDR3. Trimming left V 0 bases short and J 0 bases short, with 11 bases between.

V gene TRBV30 combines with J gene TRBJ2-2; D perhaps matches TRBD1 (6 bases). This CDR3 is 12 amino acids long. Trimming stripped 7 bases from V and 2 bases from J, with 8 bases between. Germline V lookup: CDR1 GTSNPN, CDR2 SVGIG (reference sequence). The CDR3 DNA is TGTGCCTTGGACAGCAACACCGGGGAGCTGTTTTTT. It yields the protein CALDSNTGELFF.

This clonotype came up many times. The chain employs TRBV7-6 and TRBJ2-6; 9 bases are shared with TRBD1. Trimming took 5 bases from V and 2 from J; bases not matched to a gene: 10. The CDR3 has 18 amino acids. Per the germline V gene, CDR1 is SGHVS and CDR2 is FNYEAQ. DNA for the CDR3: TGTGCCAGCAGCCTAGGGGGACAGGGATCCCCTGGGGCCAACGTCCTGACTTTC. Its protein is CASSLGGQGSPGANVLTF.

The V gene is TRBV19, the J gene TRBJ1-6; TRBD1 matches 10 bases. CDR1 and CDR2 from the germline V gene are LNHDA and SQIVND (reference sequence). J lost 9 bases, V lost 7 bases, and 6 bases had no gene match. CDR3 length equals 14 residues. The CDR3 loop reads CASKRGDRGSPLHF. In nucleotides, the CDR3 is TGTGCCAGTAAGAGGGGGGACAGGGGTTCACCCCTCCACTTT.